The rows below give T cell receptor beta chains drawn from one sample of a study of cytomegalovirus exposure and HLA in healthy donors. Some clones are missing from TCRdb's copy, which holds only in-frame ones; the method was immunoSEQ multiplex PCR. The repertoire table contains fewer than 110,000 clones. The specimen was PBMCs. The receptors stem from a man between 40 and 49 years old in good health and CMV-seronegative. Each CDR3 is given with its conserved first and last residue. Fields, in order: J gene, V gene, D gene, CDR3 DNA, CDR3 protein. A D gene is named only where the DNA matches it firmly.

TRBJ1-5	TRBV30	-	TGTGCCTGGAGTCTCCAGGGGCATCAGCCCCAGCATTTT	CAWSLQGHQPQHF
TRBJ2-7	TRBV28	-	TGTGCCAGCAGTTTCGGGTACGGTACCTACGAGCAGTACTTC	CASSFGYGTYEQYF
TRBJ2-5	TRBV6-5	TRBD1	TGTGCCAGCAGTTTCGGACAGGGGAATTCAGAGACCCAGTACTTC	CASSFGQGNSETQYF
TRBJ1-1	TRBV10-2	-	TGCGCCAGCAGTGACTACGACAGAAATGAAGCTTTCTTT	CASSDYDRNEAFF
TRBJ2-7	TRBV5-5	TRBD1	TGTGCCAGCAGCCCCTACGAGGACAGGGCTCGCGTGCAGTACTTC	CASSPYEDRARVQYF
TRBJ2-7	TRBV18	-	TGTGCCAGCTCACCGCTGTCAGGGGGGATAAGCTCCTACGAGCAGTACTTC	CASSPLSGGISSYEQYF
TRBJ2-1	TRBV28	-	TGTGCCACTGGGAGGCAGGGGGTGTACGAGCAGTTCTTC	CATGRQGVYEQFF
TRBJ2-3	TRBV28	-	TGTGCCAGCACCCTGGGGCCTAGCACAGATACGCAGTATTTT	CASTLGPSTDTQYF
TRBJ2-2	TRBV30	TRBD2	TGTGCCTGGAAACTAGCGGAGAACACCGGGGAGCTGTTTTTT	CAWKLAENTGELFF
TRBJ1-4	TRBV29-1	TRBD1	TGCAGCGTTGAAGATGTCCAGGGGGGAAGGGAAAAACTGTTTTTT	CSVEDVQGGREKLFF
TRBJ1-6	TRBV7-9	-	TGTGCCATCACGAGGGAAACCTATAATTCACCCCTCCACTTT	CAITRETYNSPLHF
TRBJ2-4	TRBV5-5	TRBD2	TGTGCCAGCAGCTCACCGGGACTAGCGGGGGGGCTTGCCAAAAACATTCAGTACTTC	CASSSPGLAGGLAKNIQYF
TRBJ2-3	TRBV5-1	-	TGCGCCAGCAGCTTGAAACAGGGGAGGACAGATACGCAGTATTTT	CASSLKQGRTDTQYF
TRBJ2-5	TRBV5-1	TRBD2	TGCGCCAGCAGCTTGGCGGGGGGGCAGGGAGAGACCCAGTACTTC	CASSLAGGQGETQYF
TRBJ1-2	TRBV4-3	TRBD1	TGCGCCAGCAGCCAAGACAGGACAGGGATGGGGGGCTACACCTTC	CASSQDRTGMGGYTF
TRBJ1-6	TRBV27	-	TGTGCCAGCAGTTACACAGGCGTAAATTCACCCCTCCACTTT	CASSYTGVNSPLHF
TRBJ1-6	TRBV19	-	TGTGCCAGTCGACAGACTAATTCACCCCTCCACTTT	CASRQTNSPLHF
TRBJ2-1	TRBV12-5	-	TGTGCTAGTGGCCGGGGTAATGAGCAGTTCTTC	CASGRGNEQFF
TRBJ2-3	TRBV2	TRBD1	TGTGCCAGCAGCCGGACAGGGACGACAGATACGCAGTATTTT	CASSRTGTTDTQYF
TRBJ2-3	TRBV11-3	-	TGTGCCAGCAGCTTAGTGGCTACAGGGGATACGCAGTATTTT	CASSLVATGDTQYF
TRBJ2-1	TRBV27	TRBD2	TGTGCCAGCCTTCCGCGGGAGTCGTCAAATGAGCAGTTCTTC	CASLPRESSNEQFF
TRBJ1-5	TRBV27	-	TGTGCCAGCAGTTTATATGGGGAGCTTCAGCCCCAGCATTTT	CASSLYGELQPQHF
TRBJ2-1	TRBV7-6	TRBD2	TGTGCCAGCAGCCCCCCGTTTGGAGCGGGAGGAAGTTTCGGTAGTGAGCAGTTCTTC	CASSPPFGAGGSFGSEQFF
TRBJ2-1	TRBV4-3	-	TGCGCCAGCAGCCAAGATAGCGCAAGCCGGGCAAATGAGCAGTTCTTC	CASSQDSASRANEQFF
TRBJ2-1	TRBV15	TRBD2	TGTGCCACCAGCAGAGATTCCGTACAGGGCCTTCTAGCGGGAGAGGATGAGCAGTTCTTC	CATSRDSVQGLLAGEDEQFF
TRBJ1-5	TRBV19	TRBD1	TGTGCCAGTAGTGGGGGACAGGGTAGCAATCAGCCCCAGCATTTT	CASSGGQGSNQPQHF
TRBJ2-1	TRBV29-1	TRBD2	TGCAGCCTTCGAGTAGCGGGAGGTAATGAGCAGTTCTTC	CSLRVAGGNEQFF
TRBJ2-7	TRBV5-4	-	TGTGCCAGCAAACGACAGGACTCCTACGAGCAGTACTTC	CASKRQDSYEQYF
TRBJ1-4	TRBV14	-	TGTGCCAGCAGCCAACGGGAAGCAACTAATGAAAAACTGTTTTTT	CASSQREATNEKLFF
TRBJ1-4	TRBV6-5	TRBD1	TGTGCCAGCAGAACGGGACGGGACAGGGGGCGAAAACTGTTTTTT	CASRTGRDRGRKLFF
TRBJ2-1	TRBV27	-	TGTGCCAGCAGTGTACTACCGAGCTCCTACAATGAGCAGTTCTTC	CASSVLPSSYNEQFF
TRBJ2-1	TRBV7-6	TRBD2	TGTGCCAGCAGCTTAGCTGTTAGCGGGGGGGCTAGCTCCTACAATGAGCAGTTCTTC	CASSLAVSGGASSYNEQFF
TRBJ1-6	TRBV5-4	TRBD1	TGTGCCAGCAGCGGGCCCGGGGGACAGAGTAATTCACCCCTCCACTTT	CASSGPGGQSNSPLHF
TRBJ2-2	TRBV9	TRBD2	TGTGCCAGCAGCGCCCCGAGCGGGAGCGGCGCCGGGGAGCTGTTTTTT	CASSAPSGSGAGELFF
TRBJ1-1	TRBV4-1	-	TGCGCCAGCAGCCGGACAGACGCGAACACTGAAGCTTTCTTT	CASSRTDANTEAFF
TRBJ2-1	TRBV7-8	-	TGTGCCAGCAGCCCCCAGTTAAATAATGAGCAGTTCTTC	CASSPQLNNEQFF
TRBJ2-6	TRBV5-1	-	TGCGCCAGCAGCGGGCAGGGCTCTGGGGCCAACGTCCTGACTTTC	CASSGQGSGANVLTF
TRBJ2-7	TRBV10-3	TRBD2	TGTGCCATCGCGGCTAGCGGGGTTAGCGAGCAGTACTTC	CAIAASGVSEQYF
TRBJ1-2	TRBV5-6	TRBD1	TGTGCCAGCAGCCCGGACAGGACTAACTATGGCTACACCTTC	CASSPDRTNYGYTF
TRBJ2-1	TRBV27	TRBD1	TGTGCCAGCAGTTTTCCGACCGGGACAGGGTCCTTCAATGAGCAGTTCTTC	CASSFPTGTGSFNEQFF
TRBJ1-5	TRBV5-1	-	TGCGCCAGCAGCTTGGGCAGGGGCAATCAGCCCCAGCATTTT	CASSLGRGNQPQHF
TRBJ2-7	TRBV4-1	-	TGCGCCAGCAGCCAAGACCCAGGCTCCTCCTACGAGCAGTACTTC	CASSQDPGSSYEQYF
TRBJ1-2	TRBV6-1	TRBD1	TGTGCCAGCAGAACCGCGACAGGGGGCGCCTATGGCTACACCTTC	CASRTATGGAYGYTF
TRBJ2-5	TRBV7-9	-	TGTGCCAGCAGCTTAGAATTACAGCTCCAAGAGACCCAGTACTTC	CASSLELQLQETQYF
TRBJ2-5	TRBV29-1	-	TGCAGCGTCCGTATCTCTCCGGAGACCCAGTACTTC	CSVRISPETQYF
TRBJ2-3	TRBV30	TRBD2	TGTGCCTGGAGTGTAATAGCGGGGGCCACAGATACGCAGTATTTT	CAWSVIAGATDTQYF
TRBJ2-2	TRBV7-9	TRBD2	TGTGCCAGCAGCTTACCGGGACTAGCGGGGACTAACACCGGGGAGCTGTTTTTT	CASSLPGLAGTNTGELFF
TRBJ2-3	TRBV13	TRBD2	TGTGCCAGCAGCTTAGGGACGGGGGGGACAGATACGCAGTATTTT	CASSLGTGGTDTQYF
TRBJ1-1	TRBV5-6	-	TGTGCCAGCAGCATCCTTCGACAGGATCTCACTGAAGCTTTCTTT	CASSILRQDLTEAFF
TRBJ2-1	TRBV7-2	TRBD2	TGTGCCAGCAGCTCCGGCGGGAGTTCGGTATCCAATGAGCAGTTCTTC	CASSSGGSSVSNEQFF
TRBJ2-1	TRBV2	TRBD1	TGTGCCAGCAGTGATGAGGGGCTCACGGGACAGGGACTCAATGAGCAGTTCTTC	CASSDEGLTGQGLNEQFF
TRBJ2-1	TRBV5-1	-	TGCGCCAGCAGCCCTAGCGGTGGGGGCACCTACAATGAGCAGTTCTTC	CASSPSGGGTYNEQFF
TRBJ1-4	TRBV30	TRBD1	TGTGCCTGGAGTGAACCGACAGGGTTCGGTGAAAAACTGTTTTTT	CAWSEPTGFGEKLFF
TRBJ2-7	TRBV28	-	TGTGCCAGCACCTTACTAGGGCGGGAATCCTACGAGCAGTACTTC	CASTLLGRESYEQYF
TRBJ2-3	TRBV10-2	TRBD2	TGCGCCAGCAGCCCTGGGACTAGCGGGGCCGGCACAGATACGCAGTATTTT	CASSPGTSGAGTDTQYF
TRBJ1-5	TRBV7-9	TRBD1	TGTGCCAGCAGCGCCACCCTGGGACAGGGGGAGTATAGCAATCAGCCCCAGCATTTT	CASSATLGQGEYSNQPQHF
TRBJ1-5	TRBV27	-	TGTGCCAGCAGTTTAGTTCGGGGGACCGGATCTCATCAGCCCCAGCATTTT	CASSLVRGTGSHQPQHF
TRBJ2-7	TRBV5-1	-	TGCGCCAACAGCTTCCAGGGGTCGGTTGAGGAGCAGTACTTC	CANSFQGSVEEQYF